The 15 T cell receptor beta chains given below trace back to one sample, sequenced in a study of T cell changes during pregnancy in multiple sclerosis. The table came from immunoSEQ multiplex PCR; TCRdb's copy has only in-frame clones and leaves some out. The sample comprises under 120,000 clones, more than 85% of which are singletons, and approximately 3.7% rests with the top ten. The sample was peripheral blood, taken after pregnancy. All receptors derive from a female donor with multiple sclerosis, enrolled in a pregnancy study.

J is TRBJ2-5 and V is TRBV5-6; TRBD2 agrees at 13 bases. V was clipped by 0 bases and J by 7 bases; unmatched bases: 6. CDR1 is SGHDT, CDR2 YYEEEE, per germline. This CDR3 spans 16 amino acids. CDR3 bases: TGTGCCAGCAGCTTGGGACTAGCGGGGGGCGAGGTGACCCAGTACTTC. Translation: CASSLGLAGGEVTQYF.

The rearrangement joins TRBV6-1 to TRBJ2-1; a weak D match, TRBD2 (5 bases). Trimming shortened V by 3 bases and J by 4 bases, and 19 bases separated the two germline ends. This CDR3 spans 17 amino acids. CDR1 MNHNS and CDR2 SASEGT come from the germline V gene. CDR3 sequence: CASSDPPTFGLYNEQFF. Here the CDR3 DNA reads TGTGCCAGCAGTGACCCACCGACATTTGGACTTTACAATGAGCAGTTCTTC.

The gene calls are TRBV27 and TRBJ2-1; 12 nucleotides align to TRBD2. The CDR3 extends over 16 amino acids. Germline V gives CDR1 MNHEY, CDR2 SMNVEV (reference sequence). J was trimmed by 4 bases and V by 0 bases; bases with no gene match: 1. The CDR3 region is CASSLSGTSGYNEQFF. The CDR3 coding sequence is TGTGCCAGCAGTTTATCGGGGACTAGCGGGTACAATGAGCAGTTCTTC.

The V and J genes are TRBV11-3 and TRBJ2-1; 7 nucleotides line up with TRBD2. The CDR3 runs to 17 residues. J lost 6 bases, V lost 5 bases, and 16 bases had no gene match. The germline V gene encodes CDR1 SGHNT and CDR2 YENEEA. DNA for the CDR3: TGTGCCAGCAGCCCTGGACACAAGCGGGGACCCGTCAATGAGCAGTTCTTC. Amino acid sequence: CASSPGHKRGPVNEQFF. The variable domain in full, completed from reference TRBV11-3 and TRBJ2-1, reads EAGVVQSPRYKIIEKKQPVAFWCNPISGHNTLYWYLQNLGQGPELLIRYENEEAVDDSQLPKDRFSAERLKGVDSTLKIQPAELGDSAVYLCASSPGHKRGPVNEQFFGPGTRLTVL.

CDR3 amino acids: CASSISPGQGNSYEQYF. For the CDR3, the DNA is TGTGCCAGTAGTATTAGCCCGGGACAGGGCAACTCCTACGAGCAGTACTTC. The J gene is TRBJ2-7, the V gene TRBV19, with TRBD1 identical over 9 bases. The V gene end was trimmed by 3 bases and the J gene end by 0 bases; junction bases not matched to a gene: 9. The germline CDR1 and CDR2 sequences are LNHDA and SQIVND (reference sequence). There are 17 residues in the CDR3. The full variable domain, with the rest looked up from reference TRBV19 and TRBJ2-7, is DGGITQSPKYLFRKEGQNVTLSCEQNLNHDAMYWYRQDPGQGLRLIYYSQIVNDFQKGDIAEGYSVSREKKESFPLTVTSAQKNPTAFYLCASSISPGQGNSYEQYFGPGTRLTVT.

The J gene is TRBJ1-6, the V gene TRBV7-9, with D possibly being TRBD1 (5 bases). V gave up 2 bases and J gave up 0 bases, with 14 bases separating them. The germline V gene encodes CDR1 SEHNR and CDR2 FQNEAQ (reference sequence). The CDR3 has 18 amino acids. The CDR3: CASSLRPEGSSYNSPLHF. The CDR3 nucleotides are TGTGCCAGCAGCTTACGTCCGGAGGGGAGCTCCTATAATTCACCCCTCCACTTT. The entire variable domain, with the rest obtained from reference TRBV7-9 and TRBJ1-6, is as follows: DTGVSQNPRHKITKRGQNVTFRCDPISEHNRLYWYRQTLGQGPEFLTYFQNEAQLEKSRLLSDRFSAERPKGSFSTLEIQRTEQGDSAMYLCASSLRPEGSSYNSPLHFGNGTRLTVT.

The rearrangement links TRBV4-1 to TRBJ1-1, with D tentatively TRBD1 (5 bases). V shed 4 bases and J shed 8 bases, with 11 bases lying between them. From germline, CDR1 is MGHRA and CDR2 YSYEKL. The CDR3 is made up of 12 amino acids. CDR3 region: CASSPGAGEAFF. The CDR3 nucleotides read TGCGCCAGCAGCCCTGGCGCAGGGGAAGCTTTCTTT.

The V gene is TRBV15, the J gene TRBJ2-5, with 7 positions matching TRBD2. The ends lost 5 bases at V and 4 bases at J; junction bases unmatched: 7. Germline-derived CDR1 and CDR2 are LNHNV and YYDKDF (reference sequence). The CDR3 extends over 14 amino acids. This chain's CDR3 is CATSPRGGGETQYF. CDR3 in DNA: TGTGCCACCAGCCCACGCGGGGGAGGAGAGACCCAGTACTTC. The complete variable domain, with remaining parts taken from reference TRBV15 and TRBJ2-5, reads DAMVIQNPRYQVTQFGKPVTLSCSQTLNHNVMYWYQQKSSQAPKLLFHYYDKDFNNEADTPDNFQSRRPNTSFCFLDIRSPGLGDTAMYLCATSPRGGGETQYFGPGTRLLVL.

The gene calls are TRBV5-1 and TRBJ1-1; D unclear. The V end was cut by 2 bases, the J end by 3 bases, with 8 bases between. The germline gives CDR1 SGHRS, CDR2 YFSETQ. There are 13 residues in the CDR3. The CDR3 bases are TGCGCCAGCAGCTTCTTGGCAGACACTGAAGCTTTCTTT. Amino acids: CASSFLADTEAFF. The whole variable domain, remainder taken from reference TRBV5-1 and TRBJ1-1, is KAGVTQTPRYLIKTRGQQVTLSCSPISGHRSVSWYQQTPGQGLQFLFEYFSETQRNKGNFPGRFSGRQFSNSRSEMNVSTLELGDSALYLCASSFLADTEAFFGQGTRLTVV.

The chain has TRBV7-8 and TRBJ2-7; TRBD1 matches 9 bases. V shed 5 bases and J 5 bases; nucleotides not matched to a gene: 7. The CDR3 spans 14 residues. CDR1 SGHVS and CDR2 FQNEAQ come from the germline V gene. CDR3 protein: CASSKGQGVHEQYF. CDR3 sequence (DNA): TGTGCCAGCAGCAAGGGACAGGGAGTCCACGAGCAGTACTTC.

This chain links TRBV19 with TRBJ2-7, with D possibly TRBD2 on 6 matching bases. The CDR3 extends over 13 amino acids. Germline V gives CDR1 LNHDA, CDR2 SQIVND (reference sequence). V shed 6 bases and J shed 4 bases, with 13 bases lying between them. In DNA form, the CDR3 reads TGTGCCAGTAGGCCGGCAGGGACTTACGAGCAGTACTTC. This sequence encodes CASRPAGTYEQYF.

The chain links TRBV6-5 to TRBJ2-3; the D is unclear. CDR1 is MNHEY and CDR2 is SVGAGI in the germline V gene. The CDR3 is made up of 14 amino acids. V dropped 8 bases and J dropped 0 bases, with 12 bases sitting between them. In DNA, the CDR3 is TGTGCCAGCGGATTCCAGGCTAGCACAGATACGCAGTATTTT. Protein: CASGFQASTDTQYF.

The chain couples TRBV2 to TRBJ2-4; D might be TRBD1 (5 bases). The V end lost 9 bases, the J end lost 0 bases, and 15 bases lay between the germline ends. The CDR3 covers 15 residues. Germline assignment: CDR1 SNHLY and CDR2 FYNNEI. Here the CDR3 reads CARGEGDLAKNIQYF. Written as DNA, the CDR3 is TGTGCCAGAGGGGAAGGGGATCTAGCCAAAAACATTCAGTACTTC.

This chain uses TRBV5-1 with TRBJ2-2, with 8 bases matching TRBD2. Germline CDR1 is SGHRS and CDR2 is YFSETQ. Unmatched junction bases numbered 5, after V lost 4 bases and J lost 3 bases. The CDR3 is made up of 15 amino acids. The CDR3 DNA sequence: TGCGCCAGCAGCACCGGGACTAGGGACACCGGGGAGCTGTTTTTT. As protein: CASSTGTRDTGELFF.

This rearrangement joins TRBV19 to TRBJ2-3; TRBD1 matches 7 bases. Trimming took 5 bases from V and 0 from J; bases not matched to a gene: 8. This CDR3 contains 16 residues. Germline values: CDR1 LNHDA, CDR2 SQIVND (reference sequence). Here the CDR3 reads CASSGRTGSSTDTQYF. The CDR3 nucleotides are TGTGCCAGTAGTGGACGGACAGGCTCGAGCACAGATACGCAGTATTTT.